This T cell receptor beta chain came from a study of OX40 agonist ivuxolimab in advanced cancers. Only in-frame clones appear in the TCRdb table, and some are missing; sequencing was by immunoSEQ multiplex PCR. The sample has under 30,000 clones; about 86% are singletons. The CDR3 contains 13 residues. Trimming removed 3 bases from V and 9 bases from J, with 12 bases in between. CDR1 and CDR2 from the germline V gene are SGHVS and FNYEAQ. This receptor was identified in an adult with an advanced solid tumor such as melanoma, head and neck, liver or kidney cancer. The chain has TRBV7-6 and TRBJ2-1; TRBD2 is a possible D gene (5 bases). The specimen comprised CD4+ or CD8+ T cells sorted from blood, sampled in a trial of the OX40 agonist ivuxolimab. CDR3 nucleotide sequence: TGTGCCAGCAGCTTGGATACTAGGGTTGAGCAGTTCTTC. It yields the protein CASSLDTRVEQFF.